One and the same sample provided the 26 T cell receptor beta chains below, sequenced in a study of regulatory T cells in long-lasting Graves disease. Library construction for TCR beta used iRepertoire HTBI primers and Arm-PCR of CDR3 regions. TCRdb re-derived calls from the multiplex PCR reads in MiXCR, one entry per CDR3 protein. The data show about 470,000 distinct CDR3 sequences, 15% seen once. Specified time point: newly diagnosed GD, antithyroid drugs for less than 3 months. Making the TCR library involved RNA that had been extracted from PBMCs. This same sample was also taken into another study, of T cells in Graves' hyperthyroidism and ophthalmopathy.

The sample was peripheral blood mononuclear cells (PBMCs), taken at new diagnosis, from a patient treated with antithyroid drugs. Receptors were obtained from a woman aged 30 to 39 with Graves disease.

The chain combines TRBV19 with TRBJ1-2, with 7 bases identical to TRBD1. The CDR3 spans 15 residues. Looked up from germline, CDR1 is LNHDA and CDR2 is SQIVND (reference sequence). With 5 bases clipped from V and 7 bases from J, the junction kept 13 bases outside the gene matches. The CDR3 nucleotides are TGTGCCAGTAGTCTAATCCACCGACAGGGTGGTGGCTACACCTTC. Translating gives CASSLIHRQGGGYTF.

In this sample, this clonotype turned up many times. The chain carries TRBV2 and TRBJ1-5; possibly TRBD1 for D (5 bases). In germline, CDR1 is SNHLY, CDR2 FYNNEI. V lost 4 bases to trimming and J lost 1 base, with 14 bases between them. The CDR3 sequence is 16 residues long. The CDR3 region is CASSVRGRESNQPQHF. The DNA of the CDR3 is TGTGCCAGCAGTGTCCGGGGCAGGGAAAGCAATCAGCCCCAGCATTTT.

This clonotype was found a few times. The rearrangement uses TRBV7-3 and TRBJ2-1, with D perhaps TRBD1 or TRBD2 (5 bases each). Germline values: CDR1 SGHTA, CDR2 FQGTGA. This CDR3 region has 18 residues. V lost 2 bases and J 2 bases, leaving 19 bases between the germline ends. The CDR3: CASSLGANRGVPYNEQFF. DNA for the CDR3: TGTGCCAGCAGCTTAGGGGCAAACCGGGGAGTCCCCTACAATGAGCAGTTCTTC.

This clonotype came up a few times. This sequence joins TRBV20-1 and TRBJ2-1, with a tentative D call TRBD2 (6 bases). Between the trimmed V and J ends, which lost 1 base and 8 bases, there was a span of 15 bases. CDR3 length: 14 amino acids. Germline CDR1 and CDR2: DFQATT and SNEGSKA (reference sequence). CDR3: CSARGWGGGDEQFF. Here the CDR3 DNA reads TGCAGTGCTAGAGGCTGGGGAGGAGGCGATGAGCAGTTCTTC.

This chain joins TRBV19 and TRBJ1-1, with D perhaps TRBD1 (6 bases). Trimming removed 7 bases at V and 4 bases at J, with 22 bases between. The CDR3 runs 16 residues. Germline assignment: CDR1 LNHDA and CDR2 SQIVND (reference sequence). Here the CDR3 DNA reads TGTGCCAGTACTTTTGGCGGGGGGCCCCTTAGCACTGAAGCTTTCTTT. Its protein is CASTFGGGPLSTEAFF. The full variable domain, completed using reference TRBV19 and TRBJ1-1, is DGGITQSPKYLFRKEGQNVTLSCEQNLNHDAMYWYRQDPGQGLRLIYYSQIVNDFQKGDIAEGYSVSREKKESFPLTVTSAQKNPTAFYLCASTFGGGPLSTEAFFGQGTRLTVV.

This clonotype was recorded only once. A much more abundant neighbour one base away suggests this may be a read error. The CDR3 carries no conserved terminal phenylalanine or tryptophan, so it likely arises from a read error. The chain couples TRBV29-1 to TRBJ2-3, with D hard to call. Trimming shortened V by 3 bases and J by 0 bases, and 10 bases separated the two germline ends. This CDR3 is built from 14 residues. Germline loops: CDR1 SQVTM, CDR2 ANQGSEA. The CDR3 reads CSVDDETSTDTQYS. CDR3 in DNA: TGCAGCGTTGATGACGAAACTAGCACAGATACGCAGTATTCT.

The V and J genes are TRBV5-1 and TRBJ1-1; D is unresolved. The CDR3 is 13 residues long. The germline gives CDR1 SGHRS, CDR2 YFSETQ. Trimming cost V 6 bases and J 1 base, with 10 bases left between them. The CDR3 region is CASNLQPNTEAFF. CDR3 in DNA: TGCGCCAGCAACCTCCAGCCGAACACTGAAGCTTTCTTT.

The sample holds a few counts of this clonotype. This chain connects TRBV19 to TRBJ2-4; D may be TRBD2 (6 bases). The CDR3 sequence is 15 residues long. Looked up from germline, CDR1 is LNHDA and CDR2 is SQIVND (reference sequence). Trimming took 7 bases from V and 0 from J, leaving 13 bases between them. The CDR3 DNA follows: TGTGCCAGTAATAAGGAGGGACTAGCCAAAAACATTCAGTACTTC. Residues: CASNKEGLAKNIQYF.

This clonotype has ten or more counts. The chain combines TRBV6-2 or TRBV6-3 with TRBJ2-7; 9 positions match TRBD1. This CDR3 comprises 14 residues. CDR1 and CDR2 from the germline V gene are MNHEY and SVGEGT. V was clipped by 5 bases and J by 6 bases; unmatched bases: 8. The CDR3 loop reads CASSNPGQGSEQYF. CDR3 nucleotide sequence: TGTGCCAGCAGTAACCCGGGACAGGGCTCCGAGCAGTACTTC.

This clonotype was seen ten or more times. This chain connects TRBV20-1 to TRBJ2-1, with 7 bases matching TRBD2. Looked up from germline, CDR1 is DFQATT and CDR2 is SNEGSKA (reference sequence). The ends lost 0 bases at V and 8 bases at J; junction bases unmatched: 7. The CDR3 consists of 14 residues. Here the CDR3 reads CSARDGGTIDEQFF. CDR3 DNA: TGCAGTGCTAGAGACGGGGGGACCATCGATGAGCAGTTCTTC.

The table lists this clonotype with many counts. The V and J genes are TRBV6-1 and TRBJ2-7; the D gene could be TRBD1 or TRBD2 (6 bases each). Trimming cost V 8 bases and J 2 bases, with 13 bases left between them. The germline gives CDR1 MNHNS, CDR2 SASEGT. The CDR3 is 13 residues long. CDR3 sequence reads: CASLGGSAYEQYF. CDR3 DNA: TGTGCCAGCTTAGGGGGGTCAGCCTACGAGCAGTACTTC.

This clonotype was picked up many times. As DNA, the CDR3 is TGTGCCAGCAGTTTTCTCTTGACAAGGGGGGCGCGGGCCTACGAGCAGTACTTC. Its protein product is CASSFLLTRGARAYEQYF. This chain joins TRBV28 and TRBJ2-7; tentatively, D is TRBD1 or TRBD2 (6 bases each). V was cut by 3 bases and J by 2 bases, with 23 bases left in between. The germline V gene encodes CDR1 MDHEN and CDR2 SYDVKM. The CDR3 runs 18 residues.

In this sample, this clonotype turned up many times. One junction end disagrees with the germline gene, perhaps due to a read error. This chain uses TRBV20-1 with TRBJ2-7; 9 positions match TRBD2. The germline V gene encodes CDR1 DFQATT and CDR2 SNEGSKA (reference sequence). There are 14 residues in the CDR3. CDR3 sequence (DNA): TGCAGTGCTAGGCCCGGGACTAGCTCCCACGAGCAGTACTTC. Amino acid sequence: CSARPGTSSHEQYF.

This clonotype was detected many times. The chain has TRBV5-5 and TRBJ1-1; a possible D gene is TRBD1 (5 bases). CDR1 SGHKS and CDR2 YYEKEE come from the germline V gene (reference sequence). The CDR3 spans 14 residues. V gave up 0 bases and J gave up 7 bases, with 13 bases separating them. The CDR3 DNA follows: TGTGCCAGCAGCTTGGATCAGGGATTGGGTGAAGCTTTCTTT. Translated, it gives CASSLDQGLGEAFF.

Of note for this clonotype: A read error is possible here, since a much larger clone lies one base away. This chain uses TRBV15 with TRBJ1-5; TRBD1 matches at 12 bases. There are 15 residues in the CDR3. Germline V gives CDR1 LNHNV, CDR2 YYDKDF (reference sequence). The CDR3 protein is CATSARDRGHQPRHF. CDR3 DNA: TGTGCCACCAGCGCAAGGGACAGGGGGCATCAGCCCCGGCATTTT.

This clonotype was recorded many times. The chain couples TRBV28 to TRBJ2-7; the D is unclear. CDR3 length: 14 residues. CDR1 MDHEN and CDR2 SYDVKM come from the germline V gene. Trimming took off 2 bases at V and 3 bases at J, with 11 bases between the two ends. The CDR3 region is CASSLIMTDYEQYF. For the CDR3, the DNA is TGTGCCAGCAGTTTAATTATGACGGACTACGAGCAGTACTTC.

This clonotype was recorded many times. V and J are TRBV10-3 and TRBJ2-7; D uncertain. CDR3 length equals 12 residues. The V and J ends lost 6 bases and 2 bases respectively, with 8 bases between them. Germline loops: CDR1 ENHRY, CDR2 SYGVKD. The CDR3 region is CAISPRTYEQYF. The CDR3 nucleotides read TGTGCCATCAGCCCCCGGACCTACGAGCAGTACTTC.

The genes are TRBV7-9 and TRBJ2-6, with unresolved D. The CDR3 runs to 14 residues. CDR1 and CDR2 (germline): SEHNR, FQNEAQ (reference sequence). V lost 2 bases and J 2 bases, leaving 4 bases between the germline ends. CDR3 protein: CASSLRPGANVLTF. In nucleotides, the CDR3 is TGTGCCAGCAGCTTAAGGCCTGGGGCCAACGTCCTGACTTTC.

This clonotype came up many times. V gene TRBV7-3 combines with J gene TRBJ1-3; no clear D. From germline, CDR1 is SGHTA and CDR2 FQGTGA. The CDR3 contains 12 residues. Trimming left V 8 bases short and J 4 bases short, with 9 bases between. The CDR3 protein is CASSAGGNTIYF. The CDR3 DNA reads TGTGCCAGCTCCGCTGGGGGAAACACCATATATTTT.

This clonotype was seen a few times. The V and J genes are TRBV19 and TRBJ2-3; D is possibly TRBD2 (6 bases). Per the germline V gene, CDR1 is LNHDA and CDR2 is SQIVND (reference sequence). Trimming shortened V by 7 bases and J by 1 base, and 15 bases separated the two germline ends. The CDR3 sequence is 15 residues long. This chain's CDR3 is CASNLTGAGTDTQYF. The CDR3 nucleotides read TGTGCCAGTAATCTAACGGGAGCGGGCACAGATACGCAGTATTTT.

This clonotype was detected only a few times. The chain is built from TRBV3-1 and TRBJ2-2, with unresolved D. V lost 2 bases and J lost 1, with 11 bases in between. The CDR3 has 16 residues. Germline V lookup: CDR1 LGHDT, CDR2 YNNKEL (reference sequence). DNA of the CDR3: TGTGCCAGCAGCCAACTAGTGGCGGTGAACACCGGGGAGCTGTTTTTT. It specifies CASSQLVAVNTGELFF.

In regard to this clonotype: A far larger clone is only one base removed, so a read error is likely. The V gene is TRBV2, the J gene TRBJ2-1; no clear D. Germline CDR1 SNHLY, CDR2 FYNNEI. The CDR3 loop spans 12 amino acids. Trimming took off 2 bases at V and 10 bases at J, with 9 bases between the two ends. The CDR3 region is CASSETTVEQFF. The DNA for the CDR3 is TGTGCCAGCAGTGAAACCACAGTCGAGCAGTTCTTC.

The CDR3 DNA reads as TGTGCCAGCAGCTCGGGACTAGCGGGAGATGAGACCCAGTACTTC. It codes for CASSSGLAGDETQYF. The chain combines TRBV7-3 with TRBJ2-5; 14 bases align to TRBD2. The CDR3 has 15 amino acids. CDR1 SGHTA and CDR2 FQGTGA come from the germline V gene. V was clipped by 4 bases and J by 5 bases; unmatched bases: 3. Combining the CDR3 with reference TRBV7-3 and TRBJ2-5 gives the whole variable domain GAGVSQTPSNKVTEKGKYVELRCDPISGHTALYWYRQSLGQGPEFLIYFQGTGAADDSGLPNDRFFAVRPEGSVSTLKIQRTERGDSAVYLCASSSGLAGDETQYFGPGTRLLVL.

The V and J genes are TRBV20-1 and TRBJ2-1, with 9 bases that match TRBD1. V gave up 4 bases and J gave up 0 bases; unmatched junction bases: 4. Germline assignment: CDR1 DFQATT and CDR2 SNEGSKA (reference sequence). This CDR3 has 15 residues. The CDR3 protein is CSAIGDRVSYNEQFF. DNA of the CDR3: TGCAGTGCTATCGGGGACAGGGTCTCCTACAATGAGCAGTTCTTC.

This clonotype was found a few times. Here the CDR3 DNA reads TGCAGTGCTTTACGGGACAGCTCCCAAGAGACCCAGTACTTC. As protein: CSALRDSSQETQYF. V is TRBV20-1 and J is TRBJ2-5; 7 nucleotides align to TRBD1. Germline V lookup: CDR1 DFQATT, CDR2 SNEGSKA (reference sequence). CDR3 length: 14 amino acids. The V and J ends lost 5 bases and 1 base, in that order; junction bases with no gene match: 7.

The J gene is TRBJ1-4, the V gene TRBV6-1; D gene unclear. V lost 6 bases and J 8 bases, leaving 10 bases between the germline ends. The V gene's germline CDR1 is MNHNS and CDR2 SASEGT. The CDR3 is 12 amino acids. In DNA form, the CDR3 reads TGTGCCAGCAGCCCCAAGGGAGAAAAACTGTTTTTT. Protein sequence: CASSPKGEKLFF.